This T cell receptor beta chain was recovered during a study of CD8 T cells in ankylosing spondylitis (TCRdb year 2017). In the study overall: The study set out to find disease-linked TCR variants by profiling T cell receptor beta repertoires in ankylosing spondylitis patients and healthy donors. Samples of peripheral blood were taken, and for ankylosing spondylitis patients, synovial fluid was collected as well. The whole study cohort included 108 healthy donors and about two dozen ankylosing spondylitis patients.

Study-level results and caveats: Some TCR beta motif variants had previously been reported in synovial fluid and blood of reactive arthritis patients, which suggested common disease-initiation mechanisms. According to the report, matched synovial fluid samples from ankylosing spondylitis patients were significantly enriched for the disease-linked clones. A TCR beta motif of fewer than 10 highly homologous amino acid variants appeared characteristic of blood from ankylosing spondylitis patients. The disease-linked clones had a CD8+ phenotype and were found at relatively low frequencies in peripheral blood.

The sample holds many counts of this clonotype. Its antigen is unknown. No base quality information exists; no much larger clone differs at one position. There are 15 amino acids in the CDR3, from cysteine to phenylalanine inclusive. The sequence is cut down to CDR3 DNA, 45 bases in frame from base 1. Reading the germline V gene gives CDR1 ENHRY and CDR2 SYGVKD. The germline ends are 13 bases apart after V is trimmed by 4 bases and J by 0 bases. The sequencer was an Illumina HiSeq 2500. TCR beta libraries were prepared by quantitative 5'-RACE with molecular barcodes. Per the original workflow: A new computational method, built on a probabilistic model of VDJ rearrangement, was used to identify disease-linked TCR variants. In TCRdb, the public reads were trimmed at Q25 with fastp and aligned with MiXCR, with productive beta chains retained. Identical CDR3 protein sequences are pooled into one entry, listed with their most common genes and DNA. The V and J calls reflect TCRdb's pipeline rather than the authors' work. Present in this sample are about 700,000 distinct CDR3 sequences, around 17% of which were seen just once. The top ten hold about 19% of the sample.

The chain uses TRBV10-3 and TRBJ2-7; the D region possibly corresponds to TRBD2 (6 bases align). Sequencing was done on a sample of blood, either unsorted or a sorted T cell fraction (not recorded which). The TCR was taken from a male donor with ankylosing spondylitis. The CDR3 reads CAISAPGLHSYEQYF. The nucleotide sequence is given as TGTGCCATCAGTGCACCGGGACTGCACTCCTACGAGCAGTACTTC.